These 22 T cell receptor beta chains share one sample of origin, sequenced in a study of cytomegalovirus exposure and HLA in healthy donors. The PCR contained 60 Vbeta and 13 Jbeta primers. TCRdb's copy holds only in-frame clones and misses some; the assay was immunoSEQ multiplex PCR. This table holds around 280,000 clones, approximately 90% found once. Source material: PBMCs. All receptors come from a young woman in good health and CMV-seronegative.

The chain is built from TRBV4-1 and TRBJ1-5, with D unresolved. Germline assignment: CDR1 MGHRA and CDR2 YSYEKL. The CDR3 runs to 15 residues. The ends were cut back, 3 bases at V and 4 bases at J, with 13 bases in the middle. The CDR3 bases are TGCGCCAGCAGCCAGGAGAAGACGGGAAATCAGCCCCAGCATTTT. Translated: CASSQEKTGNQPQHF.

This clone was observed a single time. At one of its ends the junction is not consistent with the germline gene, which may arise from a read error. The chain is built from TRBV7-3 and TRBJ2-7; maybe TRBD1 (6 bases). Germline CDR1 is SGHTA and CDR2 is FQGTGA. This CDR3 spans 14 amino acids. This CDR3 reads CSSSSGDIPHEQYF. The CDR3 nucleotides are TGTTCCAGCAGTTCTGGGGACATCCCCCACGAGCAGTACTTC.

For the CDR3, the DNA is TGCGCCCGCAAGGGAGGACAGGGGGAAGGGATCAATGAGCAGTTCTTC. This sequence encodes CARKGGQGEGINEQFF. The V gene is TRBV10-1, the J gene TRBJ2-1, with 10 nucleotides matching TRBD1. J lost 6 bases, V lost 11 bases, and 16 bases had no gene match. CDR1 and CDR2 from the germline V gene are WNHNN and SYGVQD (reference sequence). CDR3 length equals 16 residues.

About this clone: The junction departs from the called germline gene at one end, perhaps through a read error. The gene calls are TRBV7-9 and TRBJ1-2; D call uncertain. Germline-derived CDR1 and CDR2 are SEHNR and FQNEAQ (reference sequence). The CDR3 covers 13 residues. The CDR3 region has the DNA TGTTCCAGCAGCCACTTAGAGTCCGATGGCTACACCTTC. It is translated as CSSSHLESDGYTF.

CDR3 loop: CASSSRGTSGARELFF. For the CDR3, the DNA is TGTGCCAGCAGCTCCCGGGGGACTAGCGGGGCTAGGGAGCTGTTTTTT. The chain links TRBV5-4 to TRBJ2-2, with TRBD2 identical over 13 bases. The V gene end was trimmed by 3 bases and the J gene end by 9 bases; junction bases not matched to a gene: 8. CDR1 is SGHNT, CDR2 YYREEE, per germline (reference sequence). This CDR3 spans 16 amino acids.

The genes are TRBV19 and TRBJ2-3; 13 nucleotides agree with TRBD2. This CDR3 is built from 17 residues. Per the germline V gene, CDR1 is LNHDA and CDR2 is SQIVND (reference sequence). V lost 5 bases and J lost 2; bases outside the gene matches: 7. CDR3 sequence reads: CASSPRLAGGFTDTQYF. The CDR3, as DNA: TGTGCCAGTAGTCCCCGACTAGCGGGGGGATTCACAGATACGCAGTATTTT. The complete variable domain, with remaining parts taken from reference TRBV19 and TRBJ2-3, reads DGGITQSPKYLFRKEGQNVTLSCEQNLNHDAMYWYRQDPGQGLRLIYYSQIVNDFQKGDIAEGYSVSREKKESFPLTVTSAQKNPTAFYLCASSPRLAGGFTDTQYFGPGTRLTVL.

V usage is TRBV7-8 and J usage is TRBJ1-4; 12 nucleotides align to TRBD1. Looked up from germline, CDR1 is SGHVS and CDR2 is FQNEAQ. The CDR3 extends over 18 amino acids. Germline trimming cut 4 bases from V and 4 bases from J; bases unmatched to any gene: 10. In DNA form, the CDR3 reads TGTGCCAGCAGCTCTCCGGGACAGGGGGCGCGGGGTAATGAAAAACTGTTTTTT. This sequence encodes CASSSPGQGARGNEKLFF.

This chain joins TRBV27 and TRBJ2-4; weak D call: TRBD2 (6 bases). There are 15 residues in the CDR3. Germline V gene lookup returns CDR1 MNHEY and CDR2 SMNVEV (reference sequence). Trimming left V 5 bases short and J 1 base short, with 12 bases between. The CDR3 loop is CASSQPGLAKNIQYF. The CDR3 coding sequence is TGTGCCAGCAGTCAGCCGGGACTTGCCAAAAACATTCAGTACTTC.

CDR3 sequence (DNA): TGTGCCAGCAGCCTTTCGGGGGGGCGCACAGATACGCAGTATTTT. Amino acid sequence: CASSLSGGRTDTQYF. The V call is TRBV7-6, the J call TRBJ2-3; 8 bases are shared with TRBD2. The CDR3 runs 15 residues. The germline CDR1 and CDR2 sequences are SGHVS and FNYEAQ. Losses at the gene ends were 5 bases for V and 1 base for J; bases not matched to a gene: 5. The full variable domain, its missing parts supplied by reference TRBV7-6 and TRBJ2-3, is GAGVSQSPRYKVTKRGQDVALRCDPISGHVSLYWYRQALGQGPEFLTYFNYEAQQDKSGLPNDRFSAERPEGSISTLTIQRTEQRDSAMYRCASSLSGGRTDTQYFGPGTRLTVL.

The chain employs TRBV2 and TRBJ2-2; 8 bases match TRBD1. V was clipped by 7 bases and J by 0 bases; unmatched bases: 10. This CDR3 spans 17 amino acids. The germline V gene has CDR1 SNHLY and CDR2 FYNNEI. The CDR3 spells CASKPPGGASNTGELFF. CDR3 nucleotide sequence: TGTGCCAGCAAGCCGCCAGGGGGCGCGTCGAACACCGGGGAGCTGTTTTTT.

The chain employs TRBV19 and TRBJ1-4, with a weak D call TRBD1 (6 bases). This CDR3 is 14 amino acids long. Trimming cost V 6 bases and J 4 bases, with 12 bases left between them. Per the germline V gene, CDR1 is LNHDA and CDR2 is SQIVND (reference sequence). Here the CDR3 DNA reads TGTGCCAGTAGAATCCAGGGGTTTAATGAAAAACTGTTTTTT. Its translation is CASRIQGFNEKLFF.

The CDR3 protein is CASSEAGGTYEQYF. Here the CDR3 DNA reads TGTGCCAGCAGTGAAGCAGGGGGCACCTACGAGCAGTACTTC. The V and J genes are TRBV6-1 and TRBJ2-7; 7 bases line up with TRBD1. Unmatched junction bases numbered 1, after V lost 0 bases and J lost 2 bases. Looked up from germline, CDR1 is MNHNS and CDR2 is SASEGT. The CDR3 has 14 amino acids.

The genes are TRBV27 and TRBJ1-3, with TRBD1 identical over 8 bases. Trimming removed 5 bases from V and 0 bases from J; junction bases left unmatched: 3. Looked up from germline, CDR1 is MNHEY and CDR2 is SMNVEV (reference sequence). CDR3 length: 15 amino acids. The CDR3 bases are TGTGCCAGCAGTAGAACAGGGGGCTCTGGAAACACCATATATTTT. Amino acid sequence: CASSRTGGSGNTIYF.

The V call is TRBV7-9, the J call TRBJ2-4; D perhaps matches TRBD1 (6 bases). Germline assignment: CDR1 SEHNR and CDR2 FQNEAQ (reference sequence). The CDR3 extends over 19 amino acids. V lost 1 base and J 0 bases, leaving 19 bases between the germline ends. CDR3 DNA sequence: TGTGCCAGCAGCTTAGAAGGTGGGGGCATAAAGCTAGCCAAAAACATTCAGTACTTC. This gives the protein CASSLEGGGIKLAKNIQYF. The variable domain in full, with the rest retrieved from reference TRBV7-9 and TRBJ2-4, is DTGVSQNPRHKITKRGQNVTFRCDPISEHNRLYWYRQTLGQGPEFLTYFQNEAQLEKSRLLSDRFSAERPKGSFSTLEIQRTEQGDSAMYLCASSLEGGGIKLAKNIQYFGAGTRLSVL.

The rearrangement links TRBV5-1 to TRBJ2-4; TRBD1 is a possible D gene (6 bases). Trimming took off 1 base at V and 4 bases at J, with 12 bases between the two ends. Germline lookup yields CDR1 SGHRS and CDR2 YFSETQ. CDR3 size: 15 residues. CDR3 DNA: TGCGCCAGCAGCTTGAGTACCAGGGGAAAAAACATTCAGTACTTC. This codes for CASSLSTRGKNIQYF.

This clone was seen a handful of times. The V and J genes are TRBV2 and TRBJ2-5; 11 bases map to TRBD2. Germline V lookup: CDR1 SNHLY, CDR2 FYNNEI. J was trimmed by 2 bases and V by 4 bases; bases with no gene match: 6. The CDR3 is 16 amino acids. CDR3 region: CASSGTLAGVQETQYF. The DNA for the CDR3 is TGTGCCAGCAGTGGAACACTAGCGGGGGTACAAGAGACCCAGTACTTC.

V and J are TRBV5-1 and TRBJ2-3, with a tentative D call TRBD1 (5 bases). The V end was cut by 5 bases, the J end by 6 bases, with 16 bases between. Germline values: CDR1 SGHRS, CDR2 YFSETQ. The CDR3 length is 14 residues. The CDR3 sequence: CASSSGMVPDTQYF. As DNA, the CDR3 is TGCGCCAGCAGTTCAGGGATGGTGCCGGATACGCAGTATTTT.

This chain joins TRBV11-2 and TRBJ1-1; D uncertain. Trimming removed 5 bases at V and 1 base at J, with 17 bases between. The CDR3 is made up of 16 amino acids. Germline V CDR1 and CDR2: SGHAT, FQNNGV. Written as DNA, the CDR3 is TGTGCCAGCAGCCCGCAGAGTGCAGTAGCGAACACTGAAGCTTTCTTT. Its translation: CASSPQSAVANTEAFF. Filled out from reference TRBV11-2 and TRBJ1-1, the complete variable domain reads EAGVAQSPRYKIIEKRQSVAFWCNPISGHATLYWYQQILGQGPKLLIQFQNNGVVDDSQLPKDRFSAERLKGVDSTLKIQPAKLEDSAVYLCASSPQSAVANTEAFFGQGTRLTVV.

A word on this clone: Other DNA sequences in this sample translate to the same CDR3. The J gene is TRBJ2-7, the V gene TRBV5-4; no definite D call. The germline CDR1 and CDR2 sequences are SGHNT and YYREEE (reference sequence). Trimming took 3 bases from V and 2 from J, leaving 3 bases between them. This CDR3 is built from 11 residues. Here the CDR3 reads CASSSAYEQYF. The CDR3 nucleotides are TGTGCCAGCAGCTCTGCCTACGAGCAGTACTTC.

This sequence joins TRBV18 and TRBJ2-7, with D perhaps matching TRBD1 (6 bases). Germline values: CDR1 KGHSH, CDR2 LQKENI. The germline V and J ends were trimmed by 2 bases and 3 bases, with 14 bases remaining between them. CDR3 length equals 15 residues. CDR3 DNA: TGTGCCAGCTCACCAAGGACAGTTTCCGGCTACGAGCAGTACTTC. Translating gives CASSPRTVSGYEQYF. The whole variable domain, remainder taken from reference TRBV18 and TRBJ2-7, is NAGVMQNPRHLVRRRGQEARLRCSPMKGHSHVYWYRQLPEEGLKFMVYLQKENIIDESGMPKERFSAEFPKEGPSILRIQQVVRGDSAAYFCASSPRTVSGYEQYFGPGTRLTVT.

The DNA of the CDR3 is TGTGCCAGCAGCGCCCGGACTAGTCTTACCACAGATACGCAGTATTTT. Translated, it gives CASSARTSLTTDTQYF. This rearrangement joins TRBV5-6 to TRBJ2-3; 7 bases are shared with TRBD2. Trimming removed 4 bases from V and 2 bases from J; junction bases left unmatched: 10. CDR3 size: 16 residues. Germline CDR1 reads SGHDT; CDR2 reads YYEEEE.

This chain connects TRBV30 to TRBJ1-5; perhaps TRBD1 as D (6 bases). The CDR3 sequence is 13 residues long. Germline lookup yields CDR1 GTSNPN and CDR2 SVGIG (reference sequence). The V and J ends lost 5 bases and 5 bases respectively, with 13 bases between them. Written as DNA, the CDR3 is TGTGCCTGGGGGAAGGACAGTGATCAGCCCCAGCATTTT. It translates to CAWGKDSDQPQHF. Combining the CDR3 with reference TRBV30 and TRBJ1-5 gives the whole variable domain SQTIHQWPATLVQPVGSPLSLECTVEGTSNPNLYWYRQAAGRGLQLLFYSVGIGQISSEVPQNLSASRPQDRQFILSSKKLLLSDSGFYLCAWGKDSDQPQHFGDGTRLSIL.